Each of the 30 T cell receptor beta chains below was sequenced from the same sample in a study of blood T cell repertoires in COVID-19. Profiling relied on immunoSEQ multiplex PCR, and the TCRdb table lists in-frame clones only, not all of them. There are 210,000 or so clones in the sample; 86% occur only once, and less than 4.5% lies in the top ten. Sample: peripheral blood. The receptor set was obtained from a man aged 45-65 years with acute or convalescent COVID-19.

CDR3: CASSKGAETQYF. Written as DNA, the CDR3 is TGTGCCAGCAGCAAAGGGGCAGAGACCCAGTACTTC. The rearrangement joins TRBV2 to TRBJ2-5; possible D gene TRBD1, 5 bases. V was clipped by 6 bases and J by 4 bases, with 9 bases between them. This CDR3 region has 12 residues. Germline loops: CDR1 SNHLY, CDR2 FYNNEI.

The J gene is TRBJ1-3, the V gene TRBV10-3; D is perhaps TRBD1 (6 bases). There are 15 residues in the CDR3. Germline V gene sequence: CDR1 ENHRY, CDR2 SYGVKD. Trimming shortened V by 8 bases and J by 0 bases, and 14 bases separated the two germline ends. CDR3 residues: CAIRGQLGSGNTIYF. The CDR3 DNA sequence: TGTGCCATCCGGGGACAACTGGGCTCTGGAAACACCATATATTTT.

The chain employs TRBV2 and TRBJ2-1; D is unclear. This CDR3 is built from 13 residues. V gave up 0 bases and J gave up 15 bases, with 15 bases separating them. The germline V gene has CDR1 SNHLY and CDR2 FYNNEI. CDR3 region: CASSEANTRVGFF. CDR3 sequence (DNA): TGTGCCAGCAGTGAAGCAAATACACGGGTGGGGTTCTTC. Supplemented by reference TRBV2 and TRBJ2-1, the full variable domain reads EPEVTQTPSHQVTQMGQEVILRCVPISNHLYFYWYRQILGQKVEFLVSFYNNEISEKSEIFDDQFSVERPDGSNFTLKIRSTKLEDSAMYFCASSEANTRVGFFGPGTRLTVL.

The rearrangement joins TRBV18 to TRBJ1-3; D uncertain. CDR3 size: 18 residues. V lost 4 bases and J lost 0, with 19 bases in between. Per germline, CDR1 KGHSH and CDR2 LQKENI. The chain's CDR3 is CASSLNQAGKTSGNTIYF. DNA of the CDR3: TGTGCCAGCTCACTAAACCAGGCGGGGAAAACCTCTGGAAACACCATATATTTT.

The rearrangement joins TRBV9 to TRBJ2-1, with 7 bases lining up with TRBD2. The germline V gene has CDR1 SGDLS and CDR2 YYNGEE. V trimming: 0 bases; J trimming: 5 bases; junction bases outside the gene matches: 8. The CDR3 covers 16 residues. The CDR3 region is CASSVEGGGTNNEQFF. In DNA form, the CDR3 reads TGTGCCAGCAGCGTAGAGGGTGGGGGGACTAACAATGAGCAGTTCTTC. The complete variable domain, with remaining parts taken from reference TRBV9 and TRBJ2-1, reads DSGVTQTPKHLITATGQRVTLRCSPRSGDLSVYWYQQSLDQGLQFLIQYYNGEERAKGNILERFSAQQFPDLHSELNLSSLELGDSALYFCASSVEGGGTNNEQFFGPGTRLTVL.

This rearrangement joins TRBV5-1 to TRBJ2-1; TRBD2 matches at 7 bases. The CDR3 contains 16 residues. Germline trimming cut 4 bases from V and 6 bases from J; bases unmatched to any gene: 13. Germline V gives CDR1 SGHRS, CDR2 YFSETQ. The CDR3 spells CASSQGGGGDSNEQFF. As DNA, the CDR3 is TGCGCCAGCAGCCAGGGCGGGGGAGGCGACAGCAATGAGCAGTTCTTC.

The CDR3 nucleotides read TGTGCCAGCAGTTTCGGGCAGGGGCATGGCTACACCTTC. Translated, it gives CASSFGQGHGYTF. V usage is TRBV27 and J usage is TRBJ1-2, with D possibly TRBD1 on 6 matching bases. Germline V gene sequence: CDR1 MNHEY, CDR2 SMNVEV (reference sequence). The CDR3 extends over 13 amino acids. Trimming removed 3 bases from V and 6 bases from J, with 11 bases in between.

This clone has a single count. The chain recombines TRBV3-1 (or the pseudogene TRBV3-2) with TRBJ2-1; a possible D gene is TRBD2 (5 bases). This CDR3 is 14 amino acids long. V was clipped by 2 bases and J by 1 base, with 6 bases between them. In germline, CDR1 is LGHDT, CDR2 YNNKEL (reference sequence). CDR3 coding DNA: TGTGCCAGCAGCCAACCGGGGTCCTACAATGAGCAGTTCTTC. Translation: CASSQPGSYNEQFF.

As concerns this clone: Other DNA sequences within the sample encode an identical CDR3. The V call is TRBV6-4, the J call TRBJ2-3; D may be TRBD1 (5 bases). The CDR3 sequence is 14 residues long. Germline CDR1 MRHNA, CDR2 SNTAGT. Trimming removed 4 bases from V and 4 bases from J, with 12 bases in between. CDR3 coding DNA: TGTGCCAGCAGTGTGCAGGGTGGCTCAGATACGCAGTATTTT. It translates to CASSVQGGSDTQYF.

The genes are TRBV3-1 (or the pseudogene TRBV3-2) and TRBJ2-5; 7 nucleotides agree with TRBD2. J was trimmed by 5 bases and V by 8 bases; bases with no gene match: 8. This CDR3 is built from 13 residues. Per the germline V gene, CDR1 is LGHDT and CDR2 is YNNKEL (reference sequence). The CDR3 region has the DNA TGTGCCAGCGCGTCAGCGGGGAGGGAGACCCAGTACTTC. It yields the protein CASASAGRETQYF.

The chain combines TRBV18 with TRBJ1-3; 7 nucleotides match TRBD1. CDR1 is KGHSH and CDR2 is LQKENI in the germline V gene. The CDR3 contains 16 residues. V lost 4 bases and J lost 2; bases outside the gene matches: 8. The CDR3: CASSRSTGTTGNTIYF. Written as DNA, the CDR3 is TGTGCCAGCTCACGATCGACAGGGACCACTGGAAACACCATATATTTT. Complete variable domain (other parts from reference TRBV18 and TRBJ1-3): NAGVMQNPRHLVRRRGQEARLRCSPMKGHSHVYWYRQLPEEGLKFMVYLQKENIIDESGMPKERFSAEFPKEGPSILRIQQVVRGDSAAYFCASSRSTGTTGNTIYFGEGSWLTVV.

This CDR3 reads CASSPIGTAGETQYF. The CDR3 region has the DNA TGTGCCAGCAGCCCCATAGGGACAGCGGGAGAGACCCAGTACTTC. The chain has TRBV27 and TRBJ2-5, with D maybe TRBD1 (7 bases). CDR1 and CDR2 (germline): MNHEY, SMNVEV (reference sequence). The V end lost 6 bases, the J end lost 4 bases, and 18 bases lay between the germline ends. This CDR3 is 15 amino acids long.

The chain uses TRBV5-1 and TRBJ1-6; 8 nucleotides agree with TRBD1. The CDR3 is 14 amino acids. Germline V CDR1 and CDR2: SGHRS, YFSETQ. Trimming took 4 bases from V and 8 from J; bases not matched to a gene: 5. CDR3 nucleotides: TGCGCCAGCAGCCCCGGACAGGGATATTCACCCCTCCACTTT. Amino acids: CASSPGQGYSPLHF.

The chain is built from TRBV10-3 and TRBJ2-1, with D perhaps TRBD2 (7 bases). Per germline, CDR1 ENHRY and CDR2 SYGVKD. This CDR3 comprises 17 residues. With 0 bases removed from V and 3 bases from J, the gap between germline ends came to 15 bases. This CDR3 reads CAISESMGGAGYNEQFF. CDR3 nucleotide sequence: TGTGCCATCAGTGAGTCGATGGGGGGGGCGGGCTACAATGAGCAGTTCTTC.

The chain carries TRBV18 and TRBJ1-1; TRBD1 matches 11 bases. The length of the CDR3 is 15 residues. Germline V lookup: CDR1 KGHSH, CDR2 LQKENI. V gave up 8 bases and J gave up 0 bases; unmatched junction bases: 5. This chain's CDR3 is CASDGTGGLNTEAFF. CDR3 in DNA: TGTGCCAGCGACGGGACAGGGGGACTGAACACTGAAGCTTTCTTT.

This chain connects TRBV27 to TRBJ1-1, with D perhaps TRBD1 (5 bases). Germline-derived CDR1 and CDR2 are MNHEY and SMNVEV (reference sequence). Trimming cost V 2 bases and J 1 base, with 14 bases left between them. The CDR3 runs to 16 residues. CDR3 sequence: CASSLVRGLKNTEAFF. The CDR3 DNA is TGTGCCAGCAGTTTAGTAAGGGGCCTAAAGAACACTGAAGCTTTCTTT.

The gene calls are TRBV5-1 and TRBJ1-1, with a tentative D call TRBD1 (5 bases). The ends were cut back, 5 bases at V and 5 bases at J, with 19 bases in the middle. This CDR3 is built from 15 residues. CDR1 is SGHRS and CDR2 is YFSETQ in the germline V gene. The CDR3 nucleotides read TGCGCCAGCAGAACGGGCCAGGGCGTCGGGACTGAAGCTTTCTTT. The encoded protein is CASRTGQGVGTEAFF.

The chain couples TRBV4-2 to TRBJ2-1; 10 bases line up with TRBD2. The CDR3 is 15 amino acids. Germline V gene sequence: CDR1 LGHNA, CDR2 YNFKEQ. Trimming took 8 bases from V and 4 from J; bases not matched to a gene: 8. For the CDR3, the DNA is TGTGCCAGCCACACCTTAGCGGGGGGATACAATGAGCAGTTCTTC. Translation gives CASHTLAGGYNEQFF.

The gene calls are TRBV5-1 and TRBJ2-4, with 8 bases fitting TRBD1. The germline CDR1 and CDR2 sequences are SGHRS and YFSETQ. The CDR3 loop spans 16 amino acids. The trim removed 4 bases at V and 7 bases at J, leaving 13 bases unmatched. The CDR3 bases are TGCGCCAGCAGCCCCAGGGGGACAGGACACAGGAACATTCAGTACTTC. Encoded protein: CASSPRGTGHRNIQYF.

A note on this clone: In the same sample, other DNA sequences code for this CDR3. This chain links TRBV5-1 with TRBJ2-7; perhaps TRBD1 as D (5 bases). Germline CDR1 is SGHRS and CDR2 is YFSETQ. With 0 bases removed from V and 0 bases from J, the gap between germline ends came to 7 bases. This CDR3 is built from 14 residues. The DNA of the CDR3 is TGCGCCAGCAGCTTGGCAGGGCGCTCCTACGAGCAGTACTTC. It yields the protein CASSLAGRSYEQYF.

The chain is built from TRBV5-1 and TRBJ1-2; tentative D call: TRBD1 (5 bases). V lost 4 bases, J lost 8 bases, and 18 bases lay in between. CDR3 length: 14 residues. Germline V gives CDR1 SGHRS, CDR2 YFSETQ. The chain's CDR3 is CASSQRAGGEGYTF. CDR3 coding DNA: TGCGCCAGCAGCCAACGAGCCGGGGGAGAGGGCTACACCTTC.

The V gene is TRBV5-1, the J gene TRBJ1-4, with TRBD1 identical over 7 bases. The CDR3 extends over 17 amino acids. Unmatched junction bases numbered 12, after V lost 5 bases and J lost 2 bases. Germline CDR1 reads SGHRS; CDR2 reads YFSETQ. CDR3: CASSTTGAGRTNEKLFF. CDR3 DNA: TGCGCCAGCAGTACAACAGGGGCGGGTCGGACTAATGAAAAACTGTTTTTT.

The rearrangement uses TRBV5-1 and TRBJ1-6; D is undetermined. V dropped 2 bases and J dropped 0 bases, with 15 bases sitting between them. This CDR3 has 18 residues. CDR1 and CDR2 from the germline V gene are SGHRS and YFSETQ. The CDR3 DNA follows: TGCGCCAGCAGCTTATCCCGAACTACCGGCTCCTATAATTCACCCCTCCACTTT. Translated: CASSLSRTTGSYNSPLHF.

The chain has TRBV5-6 and TRBJ2-1, with TRBD1 identical over 7 bases. J was trimmed by 3 bases and V by 1 base; bases with no gene match: 4. The CDR3 totals 15 residues. Germline V lookup: CDR1 SGHDT, CDR2 YYEEEE. The CDR3 DNA follows: TGTGCCAGCAGCTTGCTGGGACAGATCTACAATGAGCAGTTCTTC. Translated: CASSLLGQIYNEQFF.

This sequence joins TRBV7-9 and TRBJ1-1; possible D gene TRBD1, 6 bases. CDR1 is SEHNR, CDR2 FQNEAQ, per germline (reference sequence). V shed 5 bases and J shed 1 base, with 14 bases lying between them. This CDR3 comprises 15 residues. The DNA of the CDR3 is TGTGCCAGCAGCCCCACGGGACAAAAGAACACTGAAGCTTTCTTT. It yields the protein CASSPTGQKNTEAFF. Variable domain in full (rest from reference TRBV7-9 and TRBJ1-1): DTGVSQNPRHKITKRGQNVTFRCDPISEHNRLYWYRQTLGQGPEFLTYFQNEAQLEKSRLLSDRFSAERPKGSFSTLEIQRTEQGDSAMYLCASSPTGQKNTEAFFGQGTRLTVV.

The V call is TRBV12-3 or TRBV12-4, the J call TRBJ1-2; D unclear. Trimming shortened V by 3 bases and J by 4 bases, and 9 bases separated the two germline ends. The CDR3 runs to 13 residues. The CDR3 is CASSLEAPYGYTF. Here the CDR3 DNA reads TGTGCCAGCAGTTTGGAGGCTCCCTATGGCTACACCTTC.

The chain recombines TRBV6-4 with TRBJ1-1; a weak D match, TRBD1 (5 bases). The CDR3 spans 14 residues. Trimming left V 6 bases short and J 0 bases short, with 11 bases between. Germline-derived CDR1 and CDR2 are MRHNA and SNTAGT. CDR3 bases: TGTGCCAGCAGGCGGGACGCCATGAACACTGAAGCTTTCTTT. Its translation is CASRRDAMNTEAFF.

This chain links TRBV19 with TRBJ1-2, with D uncertain. The germline V gene has CDR1 LNHDA and CDR2 SQIVND (reference sequence). Trimming took off 1 base at V and 2 bases at J, with 8 bases between the two ends. This CDR3 contains 14 residues. The CDR3 reads CASSIVVRNYGYTF. The CDR3 nucleotides are TGTGCCAGTAGTATAGTAGTACGGAACTATGGCTACACCTTC.

The chain employs TRBV5-4 and TRBJ1-5; D unresolved. CDR1 and CDR2 (germline): SGHNT, YYREEE (reference sequence). This CDR3 has 14 residues. Trimming cost V 0 bases and J 1 base, with 5 bases left between them. The CDR3 sequence: CASSLDSSNQPQHF. In DNA form, the CDR3 reads TGTGCCAGCAGCTTGGACAGCAGCAATCAGCCCCAGCATTTT.

The chain is built from TRBV5-4 and TRBJ2-1; D is undetermined. Germline assignment: CDR1 SGHNT and CDR2 YYREEE (reference sequence). The CDR3 has 12 residues. The V end was cut by 0 bases, the J end by 11 bases, with 9 bases between. In DNA form, the CDR3 reads TGTGCCAGCAGCTTGGACACCCGTCAGCAGTTCTTC. This translates into CASSLDTRQQFF.